This section outlines one T cell receptor beta chain sequence together with its context. Its binding antigen is unknown. Per-base qualities were not stored, and no clone one base away is much larger. The CDR3 regions of human TCRbeta chains were analyzed by immunosequencing. In the source study's methods: Repertoire TCRs were matched against a reference library of SARS-CoV-2-specific TCRs generated with the MIRA antigen-specificity platform. Breadth was defined as the fraction of unique TCRs that were SARS-CoV-2-associated. Depth was defined as the fraction of total T cells that were SARS-CoV-2-associated. Using the MIRA data, each spike-specific TCR was assigned both to the spike region to which the TCR was reactive and to a CD4 or CD8 class. Log10-transformed breadth and depth values were compared by one-way ANOVA with Sidak's multiple comparisons tests. The source is immuneACCESS, and TCRdb retained only in-frame sequences with V and J called. Part of the clones is not carried over; for the studies checked, unresolved V genes explain less than half of this, and the remainder is unexplained. D and trimming were read from the DNA, whereas the V and J calls and clone size are those reported in that table. Present in this sample are more than 140,000 clones, 85% to 95% of which were seen just once. The ten largest make up more than 0.8% of the sample.

These data belong to a study of T cell responses to AZD1222 COVID-19 vaccine listed by TCRdb under 2021. The study in broad terms: A total of 233 trial participants underwent TCR sequencing, of whom some 210 received two doses of AZD1222 and some 26 received two doses of the MenACWY control vaccine. Trial participants were enrolled by age into 18-55, 56-69 and 70-plus year subgroups, with roughly 150, 30 and 60 TCR-sequenced participants respectively. Broad study findings and their caveats: Only six or seven AZD1222 recipients were SARS-CoV-2 seropositive at baseline, limiting conclusions about previously exposed vaccinees. Most participants were white British and females outnumbered males, and the authors suggested that clonal diversity may have been underestimated. After two AZD1222 doses, spike-specific TCR breadth and depth were significantly higher than at day 0 and than in MenACWY recipients. Epitopes outside the regions mutated in the B.1.351 and B.1.1.7 variants were reportedly recognized by nearly half of the unique spike-specific TCRs. The vaccine-associated CD4 TCRs covered the entire spike protein, and the dominant responses fell in regions 160-218 and 743-854. Because no day 14 peak-response samples were available, repertoires were characterized only after the peak T cell response. In the small 56-69-year group, the increase in depth fell short of significance, most likely because of low power.

This specimen's time point label, per the study, means: baseline before first vaccination. The sample's treatment or condition label is to be understood as: meningococcal conjugate vaccine given as trial control. Vaccinee samples were obtained from the UK trials COV001 and COV002, which included a single-blind randomized controlled phase 2/3 trial of AZD1222 (ChAdOx1 nCoV-19) in healthy adults. For TCRbeta chain sequencing, PBMC samples from trial participants were taken at day 0 and at day 28 after the second dose. Taken from cysteine to phenylalanine, the CDR3 has 15 residues. Just the 45-base CDR3 DNA is kept, in frame starting at base 1. Reading the germline V gene (reference sequence) gives CDR1 LNHDA and CDR2 SQIVND. V has 4 bases trimmed and J has 3 bases trimmed; junction bases matching no gene number 1.

The rearrangement combines TRBV19 with TRBJ2-1; 12 bases in the junction line up with TRBD2. This clonotype was sampled from an adult in good health. The starting material was peripheral blood, obtained on day 0 of MenACWY control vaccination. The CDR3: CASSTGLAGYNEQFF. At the DNA level, the sequence is TGTGCCAGTAGTACGGGACTAGCGGGCTACAATGAGCAGTTCTTC.